This entry is about one T cell receptor beta chain. The data were taken from a study of blood T cell repertoires in COVID-19. As for the study in general: Acute and convalescent COVID-19 samples came from the United States, Italy and Spain. Nucleic acid was either cDNA or gDNA, and it came from T cells, B-cell-depleted T cells, or PBMCs.

This CDR3 spans 11 amino acids. Deletions cut 7 bases from V and 7 bases from J, with 13 bases between. Germline CDR1 and CDR2: DFQATT and SNEGSKA (reference sequence). Authors' processing steps: Quantification of nucleated cells was approximated via reference gene primer amplification. The table came from immunoSEQ multiplex PCR; TCRdb's copy has only in-frame clones and leaves some out. That table supplies the V and J calls and clone size; D and trimming were determined from the DNA. The repertoire holds about 220,000 clones, 80% seen once, with about 5% in the top ten. What was sequenced was peripheral blood. The chain joins TRBV20-1 to TRBJ1-2; no definite D call. This clonotype originated in a human donor in a cohort sampled during active COVID-19. Written as DNA, the CDR3 is TGCAGTGTACATCCCGGAGGTGGCTACACCTTC. Its translation is CSVHPGGGYTF.